Presented here are 23 T cell receptor beta chains from one specimen sequenced in a study of control samples from healthy donors and cancer patients. The protocol was immunoSEQ multiplex PCR, while the TCRdb copy is restricted to in-frame clones and leaves out a portion. The sample consists of 98,000 or so clones, approximately 82% of them appearing once. The sequencing sample was made of blood. These receptors were taken from a young man in good health.

The J gene is TRBJ2-7, the V gene TRBV6-5, with D uncertain. This CDR3 has 15 amino acids. Germline V gene data show CDR1 as MNHEY and CDR2 as SVGAGI. The V gene lost 7 bases and the J gene lost 4 bases, with 20 bases spanning the gap. The CDR3 spells CASTFSFFGDYEQYF. Here the CDR3 DNA reads TGTGCCAGCACCTTCTCTTTTTTTGGGGATTACGAGCAGTACTTC.

The rearrangement joins TRBV11-2 to TRBJ2-7; either TRBD1 or TRBD2 may fit D (6 bases each). The CDR3 spans 16 residues. Per germline, CDR1 SGHAT and CDR2 FQNNGV. V was clipped by 0 bases and J by 3 bases, with 15 bases between them. CDR3 DNA sequence: TGTGCCAGCAGCTTAGAAGGGGGGCAGGCAGGCTACGAGCAGTACGTC. Its protein product is CASSLEGGQAGYEQYV.

The V call is TRBV28, the J call TRBJ1-1; D remains ambiguous. V dropped 5 bases and J dropped 0 bases, with 13 bases sitting between them. Germline CDR1 and CDR2: MDHEN and SYDVKM. The CDR3 is 15 residues long. The chain's CDR3 is CASSPLGGLNTEAFF. For the CDR3, the DNA is TGTGCCAGCAGTCCCCTGGGAGGGTTGAACACTGAAGCTTTCTTT.

The chain has TRBV7-2 and TRBJ1-1; 7 bases are a match to TRBD1. This CDR3 spans 15 amino acids. Trimming took 4 bases from V and 1 from J; bases not matched to a gene: 6. Germline CDR1 reads SGHTA; CDR2 reads FQGNSA. In nucleotides, the CDR3 is TGTGCCAGCAGCTACGCCGGGACAGCGAACACTGAAGCTTTCTTT. This translates into CASSYAGTANTEAFF.

The chain carries TRBV2 and TRBJ2-7; 8 positions agree with TRBD1. The CDR3 has 14 amino acids. V shed 6 bases, J shed 2 bases, and the junction held 6 bases outside the gene matches. Germline V lookup: CDR1 SNHLY, CDR2 FYNNEI. CDR3 nucleotide sequence: TGTGCCAGCAGGGGGGACAGGTTGGCCTACGAGCAGTACTTC. Translated: CASRGDRLAYEQYF.

The chain joins TRBV11-2 to TRBJ1-4; D is possibly TRBD1 (5 bases). Trimming took 5 bases from V and 3 from J, leaving 16 bases between them. The germline gives CDR1 SGHAT, CDR2 FQNNGV. CDR3 length equals 16 residues. The CDR3 DNA reads as TGTGCCAGCAGCAAAGGGGCCCTCGGGCCTAATGAAAAACTGTTTTTT. Residues: CASSKGALGPNEKLFF. Looking up the rest from reference TRBV11-2 and TRBJ1-4 gives the full variable domain: EAGVAQSPRYKIIEKRQSVAFWCNPISGHATLYWYQQILGQGPKLLIQFQNNGVVDDSQLPKDRFSAERLKGVDSTLKIQPAKLEDSAVYLCASSKGALGPNEKLFFGSGTQLSVL.

This chain uses TRBV7-8 with TRBJ2-3; 9 nucleotides agree with TRBD1. Per the germline V gene, CDR1 is SGHVS and CDR2 is FQNEAQ. V shed 0 bases, J shed 1 base, and the junction held 5 bases outside the gene matches. This CDR3 contains 17 residues. The CDR3 sequence is CASSLALQGAGTDTQYF. Here the CDR3 DNA reads TGTGCCAGCAGCTTAGCCTTACAGGGGGCCGGCACAGATACGCAGTATTTT.

This clone came up a few times. The chain has TRBV2 and TRBJ1-1, with 7 bases fitting TRBD1. Unmatched junction bases numbered 7, after V lost 7 bases and J lost 2 bases. From germline, CDR1 is SNHLY and CDR2 FYNNEI. This CDR3 contains 14 residues. Here the CDR3 DNA reads TGTGCCAGCACCTATGACAGGGTAAACACTGAAGCTTTCTTT. It encodes CASTYDRVNTEAFF. Based on the CDR3 plus reference TRBV2 and TRBJ1-1, the full variable domain is EPEVTQTPSHQVTQMGQEVILRCVPISNHLYFYWYRQILGQKVEFLVSFYNNEISEKSEIFDDQFSVERPDGSNFTLKIRSTKLEDSAMYFCASTYDRVNTEAFFGQGTRLTVV.

The chain combines TRBV10-2 with TRBJ2-4; D is uncertain. The CDR3 runs to 12 residues. The germline gives CDR1 WSHSY, CDR2 SAAADI. V was pared by 2 bases and J by 6 bases, with 5 bases between. Here the CDR3 DNA reads TGCGCCAGCAGTGAGATGGTAAACATTCAGTACTTC. It translates to CASSEMVNIQYF.

The rearrangement uses TRBV2 and TRBJ1-1; 7 bases are a match to TRBD1. The J segment lost 6 bases and the V segment lost 5 bases, leaving 9 bases of the junction unmatched. The germline CDR1 and CDR2 sequences are SNHLY and FYNNEI. The CDR3 covers 14 residues. In DNA, the CDR3 is TGTGCCAGCAGTCCAACACAGGGGATGCCTGAAGCTTTCTTT. Protein product: CASSPTQGMPEAFF.

The rearrangement links TRBV7-2 to TRBJ1-4, with D possibly TRBD1 on 6 matching bases. This CDR3 spans 18 amino acids. Germline assignment: CDR1 SGHTA and CDR2 FQGNSA. With 1 base removed from V and 8 bases from J, the gap between germline ends came to 23 bases. CDR3 sequence: CASSLVYSKATGAEKLFF. The CDR3 DNA reads TGTGCCAGCAGCTTAGTCTATTCTAAAGCCACGGGGGCCGAAAAACTGTTTTTT.

The chain employs TRBV5-6 and TRBJ2-1; 10 bases match TRBD1. With 3 bases clipped from V and 10 bases from J, the junction kept 4 bases outside the gene matches. The CDR3 contains 13 residues. The germline gives CDR1 SGHDT, CDR2 YYEEEE. CDR3: CASSSGDRGEQFF. The CDR3 bases are TGTGCCAGCAGCTCCGGGGACAGGGGAGAGCAGTTCTTC.

This chain connects TRBV27 to TRBJ1-1; D possibly corresponds to TRBD1 (6 bases). The CDR3 loop spans 17 amino acids. The V end lost 0 bases, the J end lost 6 bases, and 20 bases lay between the germline ends. Germline V gives CDR1 MNHEY, CDR2 SMNVEV (reference sequence). The CDR3, as DNA: TGTGCCAGCAGTTTATCAGCAGGGGTCCTTGATGAGTCTGAAGCTTTCTTT. Its translation is CASSLSAGVLDESEAFF.

The rearrangement joins TRBV7-2 to TRBJ1-1; D ambiguous. Germline-derived CDR1 and CDR2 are SGHTA and FQGNSA. V was pared by 0 bases and J by 11 bases, with 13 bases between. The length of the CDR3 is 13 residues. CDR3 bases: TGTGCCAGCAGCTTAGCCAGTATGGCGGGGGCTTTCTTT. Translation gives CASSLASMAGAFF.

The V and J genes are TRBV7-2 and TRBJ2-2; D not certain. The V end was cut by 4 bases, the J end by 6 bases, with 18 bases between. The CDR3 spans 16 residues. Germline values: CDR1 SGHTA, CDR2 FQGNSA. CDR3 amino acids: CASSSRVVASAGELFF. In DNA, the CDR3 is TGTGCCAGCAGCTCCCGGGTGGTAGCCAGTGCCGGGGAGCTGTTTTTT.

The rearrangement joins TRBV2 to TRBJ2-7; 10 nucleotides line up with TRBD1. Trimming cost V 8 bases and J 3 bases; bases outside gene matches: 4. Per the germline V gene, CDR1 is SNHLY and CDR2 is FYNNEI. This CDR3 comprises 13 residues. CDR3 nucleotide sequence: TGTGCCAGCCGGGACAGGGGATTCTACGAGCAGTACTTC. This translates into CASRDRGFYEQYF.

V is TRBV19 and J is TRBJ1-2; D might be TRBD1 (5 bases). The CDR3 is made up of 11 amino acids. Trimming stripped 5 bases from V and 4 bases from J, with 5 bases between. Germline CDR1 is LNHDA and CDR2 is SQIVND (reference sequence). The CDR3 reads CASSDSYGYTF. CDR3 sequence (DNA): TGTGCCAGTAGTGACAGCTATGGCTACACCTTC.

This chain links TRBV9 with TRBJ1-2; no firm D call. V dropped 0 bases and J dropped 4 bases, with 13 bases sitting between them. This CDR3 region has 15 residues. Germline assignment: CDR1 SGDLS and CDR2 YYNGEE. CDR3 sequence: CASSVGSSPGYGYTF. The CDR3 nucleotides are TGTGCCAGCAGCGTAGGAAGTAGTCCAGGCTATGGCTACACCTTC.

J is TRBJ1-2 and V is TRBV15, with D hard to call. Per germline, CDR1 LNHNV and CDR2 YYDKDF (reference sequence). CDR3 length: 13 amino acids. V dropped 0 bases and J dropped 2 bases, with 4 bases sitting between them. The CDR3 here is CATSREFNYGYTF. As DNA, the CDR3 is TGTGCCACCAGCAGAGAGTTCAACTATGGCTACACCTTC.

The J gene is TRBJ2-2, the V gene TRBV21-1; no DNA check was done on the table's D call, TRBD2. TRBV21-1 is termed a pseudogene. This CDR3 has 15 residues. The DNA of the CDR3 is TGTGCCAGCAACCAAACGGGGGGAGACACCGGGGAGCTGTTTTTT. This translates into CASNQTGGDTGELFF.

The rearrangement links TRBV12-3 or TRBV12-4 to TRBJ2-5; 8 bases match TRBD1. Trimming cost V 5 bases and J 7 bases; bases outside gene matches: 6. The CDR3 covers 13 residues. This CDR3 reads CASSPGQGVTQYF. As DNA, the CDR3 is TGTGCCAGCAGTCCAGGACAGGGAGTGACCCAGTACTTC.

The chain has TRBV27 and TRBJ2-3; 9 bases map to TRBD2. Unmatched junction bases numbered 2, after V lost 6 bases and J lost 7 bases. The CDR3 has 12 residues. Germline CDR1 and CDR2: MNHEY and SMNVEV (reference sequence). The CDR3 sequence: CASRSSGNTQYF. DNA of the CDR3: TGTGCCAGCAGATCTAGCGGGAATACGCAGTATTTT.

This clone was recorded only once. V and J are TRBV28 and TRBJ2-3; 9 bases agree with TRBD2. The CDR3 has 18 amino acids. V trimming: 4 bases; J trimming: 3 bases; junction bases outside the gene matches: 14. CDR1 MDHEN and CDR2 SYDVKM come from the germline V gene. CDR3 DNA sequence: TGTGCCAGCAGTTCCATATCCCTTAGCGGGGGAGGGACAGATACGCAGTATTTT. Its translation is CASSSISLSGGGTDTQYF.